This T cell receptor (beta chain) originates from a study of neoadjuvant nivolumab and ipilimumab in lung cancer. Study information: Patients got nivolumab 3 mg/kg on days 1, 15 and 29; combination added ipilimumab 1 mg/kg day 1. The study's findings and limits: From pretherapy to surgery, tumor richness and clonality rose with dual therapy. Pathologic regression was not significantly tied to TCR clonality. Pretherapy blood TCR richness correlated positively with resected tumor richness.

Only in-frame clones appear in the TCRdb table, and some are missing; sequencing was by immunoSEQ multiplex PCR. The sample yields about 17,000 clones, around 77% seen once. Remarks on this clone: The antigen is not known.

The clonotype originates from an adult with non-small cell lung cancer. The sample in question was tumor tissue, obtained after neoadjuvant nivolumab, alone or with ipilimumab, at or shortly before surgery.

CDR3 in DNA: TGTGCCAGCAGCCAAGATGAAGGCAGGGGGTTTGGGGACTATGGCTACACCTTC. It codes for CASSQDEGRGFGDYGYTF. V is TRBV14 and J is TRBJ1-2; 7 nucleotides align to TRBD1. This CDR3 has 18 amino acids. With 0 bases clipped from V and 3 bases from J, the junction kept 13 bases outside the gene matches. Germline V CDR1 and CDR2: SGHDN, FVKESK.